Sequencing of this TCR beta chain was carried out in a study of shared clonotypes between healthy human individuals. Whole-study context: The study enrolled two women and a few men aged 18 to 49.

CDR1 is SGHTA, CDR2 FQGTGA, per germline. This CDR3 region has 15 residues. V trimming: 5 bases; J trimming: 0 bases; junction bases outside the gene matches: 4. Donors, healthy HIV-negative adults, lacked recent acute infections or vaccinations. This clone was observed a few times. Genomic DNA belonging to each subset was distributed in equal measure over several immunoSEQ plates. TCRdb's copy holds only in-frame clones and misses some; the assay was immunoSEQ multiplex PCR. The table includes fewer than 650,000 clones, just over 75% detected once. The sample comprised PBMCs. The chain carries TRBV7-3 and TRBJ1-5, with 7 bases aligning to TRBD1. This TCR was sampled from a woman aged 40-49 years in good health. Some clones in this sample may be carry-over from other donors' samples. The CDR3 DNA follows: TGTGCCAGCAGCCCCCAGGGGGGTAGCAATCAGCCCCAGCATTTT. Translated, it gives CASSPQGGSNQPQHF.